This T cell receptor beta chain was captured by sequencing in a study of PD-L1 blockade in urothelial cancer. Time point specified: pretreatment peripheral blood. The CDR3 spans 15 residues. V trimming: 3 bases; J trimming: 4 bases; junction bases outside the gene matches: 6. Germline assignment: CDR1 SGHVS and CDR2 FNYEAQ. The data were produced by immunoSEQ multiplex PCR, yet TCRdb's version contains in-frame clones alone and is incomplete. Here the sample spans tens of thousands of clones, approximately 85% being singletons. The sample in question was PBMCs, obtained around atezolizumab (anti-PD-L1) treatment. This receptor was taken from a man aged 50 to 59 with urothelial cancer. The gene calls are TRBV7-6 and TRBJ2-7; 10 nucleotides align to TRBD1. The CDR3 nucleotides read TGTGCCAGCAGCTTTCAGGACAGGGGGTTATACGAGCAGTACTTC. Translated: CASSFQDRGLYEQYF. Full variable domain (remainder filled in from reference TRBV7-6 and TRBJ2-7): GAGVSQSPRYKVTKRGQDVALRCDPISGHVSLYWYRQALGQGPEFLTYFNYEAQQDKSGLPNDRFSAERPEGSISTLTIQRTEQRDSAMYRCASSFQDRGLYEQYFGPGTRLTVT.